The 4 T cell receptor beta chains below all came from one sample that was sequenced in a study of molecular identifiers for immune sequencing clone quantification. TCRdb re-called the PCR reads through MiXCR, storing one row per CDR3 protein. The sample has some 680,000 distinct CDR3 sequences, 25% seen once. The specimen sequenced was naive CD8+ T cells from blood, with Jurkat cell RNA spiked in. Indicated subset: FACS-sorted CD8+CD4-CCR7+CD45RA+ naive T cells. These receptors were obtained from a human donor in good health. Some libraries in this study had Jurkat cell RNA spiked in.

This clonotype was picked up a small number of times. The rearrangement uses TRBV27 and TRBJ2-7; D possibly corresponds to TRBD2 (6 bases). The ends were cut back, 6 bases at V and 4 bases at J, with 13 bases in the middle. Germline V gene sequence: CDR1 MNHEY, CDR2 SMNVEV (reference sequence). CDR3 size: 13 residues. CDR3: CASSYRSGYEQYF. In nucleotides, the CDR3 is TGTGCCAGCAGCTACCGTAGCGGTTACGAGCAGTACTTC.

This clonotype was detected a few times. The chain links TRBV18 to TRBJ2-7; the D gene is possibly TRBD1 (5 bases). The ends were cut back, 0 bases at V and 1 base at J, with 10 bases in the middle. CDR1 and CDR2 from the germline V gene are KGHSH and LQKENI. The CDR3 consists of 15 residues. CDR3: CASSPPEDMSYEQYF. Here the CDR3 DNA reads TGTGCCAGCTCACCACCCGAGGACATGTCCTACGAGCAGTACTTC.

This clonotype was detected many times. The gene calls are TRBV7-6 and TRBJ2-5; D is unresolved. Trimming stripped 1 base from V and 1 base from J, with 10 bases between. Germline CDR1 reads SGHVS; CDR2 reads FNYEAQ. The length of the CDR3 is 15 residues. This CDR3 is CASSLGTEFQETQYF. The CDR3 bases are TGTGCCAGCAGCTTAGGCACAGAGTTCCAAGAGACCCAGTACTTC.

This clonotype was seen many times. V gene TRBV29-1 combines with J gene TRBJ1-2; D ambiguous. The germline V gene encodes CDR1 SQVTM and CDR2 ANQGSEA. With 3 bases removed from V and 8 bases from J, the gap between germline ends came to 10 bases. CDR3 size: 11 residues. Here the CDR3 reads CSVESVYGYTF. Written as DNA, the CDR3 is TGCAGCGTTGAGTCAGTCTACGGCTACACCTTC.